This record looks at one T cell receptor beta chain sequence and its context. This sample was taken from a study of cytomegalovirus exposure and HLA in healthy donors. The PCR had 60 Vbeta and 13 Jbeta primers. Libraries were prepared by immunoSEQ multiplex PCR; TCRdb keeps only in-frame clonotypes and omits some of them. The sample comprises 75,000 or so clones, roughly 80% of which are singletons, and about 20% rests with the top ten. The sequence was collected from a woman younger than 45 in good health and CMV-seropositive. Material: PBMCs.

CDR3 sequence reads: CASFQPWGADTQYF. In DNA form, the CDR3 reads TGTGCCAGCTTCCAGCCATGGGGGGCAGATACGCAGTATTTT. J is TRBJ2-3 and V is TRBV7-8; D might be TRBD2 (6 bases). Germline CDR1 SGHVS, CDR2 FQNEAQ. This CDR3 spans 14 amino acids. V gave up 8 bases and J gave up 4 bases, with 16 bases separating them.